This TCR beta chain was found in a study of blood T cells in healthy people across ages. This clonotype came up once. The CDR3 extends over 12 amino acids. Looked up from germline, CDR1 is MNHEY and CDR2 is SVGAGI. Trimming at V came to 8 bases and at J to 5 bases, leaving 4 bases not matched to a gene. A second roughly 7 to 11 cycle PCR used barcoded and J-beta primers. TCRdb passed the 5' RACE reads through MiXCR, listing each CDR3 protein once. The repertoire holds about 1.4 million distinct CDR3 sequences, roughly 59% seen once, with 6.5% to 8.5% in the top ten. Sequencing input: blood. The TCR originated in a man aged 18 to 30 in good health. The genes are TRBV6-5 and TRBJ1-1, with 8 bases that match TRBD1. The CDR3 DNA sequence: TGTGCCAGCGGCAGGGGGCCGACTGAAGCTTTCTTT. This gives the protein CASGRGPTEAFF.